One sample yielded the 15 T cell receptor beta chains listed below, sequenced in a study of blood T cell repertoires in COVID-19. Assay used: immunoSEQ multiplex PCR; TCRdb lists only in-frame clones, some missing. The table includes 200,000 to 300,000 clones, approximately 86% detected once. Sequencing was performed on PBMCs or T cells enriched from blood (not recorded which). Source of these receptors: a woman aged 40 to 50 with acute COVID-19.

This clone showed up just once. Here the CDR3 reads CASSREGVLTYEQYF. The CDR3 DNA is TGTGCCAGCAGCCGTGAGGGAGTCCTGACCTACGAGCAGTACTTC. J is TRBJ2-7 and V is TRBV7-9; tentatively, D is TRBD2 (5 bases). V was cut by 5 bases and J by 2 bases, with 16 bases left in between. Germline V lookup: CDR1 SEHNR, CDR2 FQNEAQ (reference sequence). The CDR3 sequence is 15 residues long.

The V gene is TRBV11-2, the J gene TRBJ2-7; 9 bases agree with TRBD2. The CDR3 loop spans 17 amino acids. Losses at the gene ends were 4 bases for V and 4 bases for J; bases not matched to a gene: 14. CDR1 and CDR2 (germline): SGHAT, FQNNGV. The DNA of the CDR3 is TGTGCCAGCAGCTCCCACCTATTGAGCGGGAGGATGTACGAGCAGTACTTC. Protein sequence: CASSSHLLSGRMYEQYF. Looking up the rest from reference TRBV11-2 and TRBJ2-7 gives the full variable domain: EAGVAQSPRYKIIEKRQSVAFWCNPISGHATLYWYQQILGQGPKLLIQFQNNGVVDDSQLPKDRFSAERLKGVDSTLKIQPAKLEDSAVYLCASSSHLLSGRMYEQYFGPGTRLTVT.

This clone appeared once. The chain carries TRBV10-3 and TRBJ2-3; the match to TRBD2 covers 7 bases. Germline assignment: CDR1 ENHRY and CDR2 SYGVKD. V was clipped by 4 bases and J by 0 bases; unmatched bases: 7. CDR3 length: 16 amino acids. CDR3 sequence (DNA): TGTGCCATCAGTGCCTCACTAGCGTCTAGCACAGATACGCAGTATTTT. As protein: CAISASLASSTDTQYF.

The genes are TRBV5-5 and TRBJ1-1; no definite D call. Trimming left V 2 bases short and J 1 base short, with 6 bases between. The CDR3 has 13 residues. Germline assignment: CDR1 SGHKS and CDR2 YYEKEE (reference sequence). CDR3: CASSFQSNTEAFF. Written as DNA, the CDR3 is TGTGCCAGCAGCTTTCAATCGAACACTGAAGCTTTCTTT. The full variable domain, in which reference TRBV5-5 and TRBJ1-1 provide the parts outside the CDR3, is DAGVTQSPTHLIKTRGQQVTLRCSPISGHKSVSWYQQVLGQGPQFIFQYYEKEERGRGNFPDRFSARQFPNYSSELNVNALLLGDSALYLCASSFQSNTEAFFGQGTRLTVV.

This clone was detected once. This sequence joins TRBV6-5 and TRBJ2-1; 9 nucleotides match TRBD1. Per the germline V gene, CDR1 is MNHEY and CDR2 is SVGAGI. The CDR3 consists of 16 residues. Trimming took 0 bases from V and 4 from J; bases not matched to a gene: 4. CDR3 region: CASSYSRDRDYNEQFF. The CDR3, as DNA: TGTGCCAGCAGTTACTCTAGGGACAGGGATTACAATGAGCAGTTCTTC.

This clone was picked up a small number of times. CDR3 sequence reads: CASSPPPGTGLGGYTF. For the CDR3, the DNA is TGTGCCAGCAGTCCCCCTCCCGGGACAGGGCTCGGCGGCTACACCTTC. This rearrangement joins TRBV28 to TRBJ1-2; 9 bases are shared with TRBD1. Germline CDR1 reads MDHEN; CDR2 reads SYDVKM. The length of the CDR3 is 16 residues. Trimming cost V 5 bases and J 8 bases; bases outside gene matches: 15.

This clone was picked up one time. The chain couples TRBV2 to TRBJ1-4, with TRBD1 matching 7 bases. This CDR3 region has 14 residues. Trimming took 6 bases from V and 6 from J; bases not matched to a gene: 7. CDR1 is SNHLY and CDR2 is FYNNEI in the germline V gene. CDR3 region: CASSLDREDEKLFF. DNA for the CDR3: TGTGCCAGCAGCCTTGACAGGGAGGATGAAAAACTGTTTTTT.

This rearrangement joins TRBV10-3 to TRBJ2-7, with 9 bases aligning to TRBD2. Per the germline V gene, CDR1 is ENHRY and CDR2 is SYGVKD. After removal of 10 bases from V and 4 bases from J, the junction contained 14 bases not matched to a gene. This CDR3 has 15 amino acids. CDR3 protein: CATKDPAGGPYEQYF. Here the CDR3 DNA reads TGTGCCACCAAGGATCCGGCGGGAGGGCCATACGAGCAGTACTTC.

This clone was counted once. V is TRBV27 and J is TRBJ2-1, with TRBD2 matching 9 bases. Trimming cost V 5 bases and J 4 bases; bases outside gene matches: 12. From germline, CDR1 is MNHEY and CDR2 SMNVEV (reference sequence). This CDR3 has 17 residues. The CDR3 spells CASSTSIAGDGYNEQFF. DNA for the CDR3: TGTGCCAGCAGTACATCTATAGCGGGAGACGGATACAATGAGCAGTTCTTC.

The rearrangement joins TRBV4-1 to TRBJ2-3; 12 bases are a match to TRBD2. This CDR3 is built from 17 residues. Germline CDR1 is MGHRA and CDR2 is YSYEKL. V shed 1 base and J 4 bases; nucleotides not matched to a gene: 6. Here the CDR3 reads CASSQVGLAGRPDTQYF. In DNA, the CDR3 is TGCGCCAGCAGCCAAGTTGGACTAGCGGGGCGCCCAGATACGCAGTATTTT.

V gene TRBV29-1 combines with J gene TRBJ2-1; weak D call: TRBD1 (5 bases). Germline loops: CDR1 SQVTM, CDR2 ANQGSEA. V was trimmed by 5 bases and J by 8 bases, leaving 13 bases between them. This CDR3 spans 12 amino acids. The CDR3 protein is CSVLGRVDEQFF. CDR3 DNA: TGCAGCGTTCTGGGCAGGGTGGATGAGCAGTTCTTC.

In this sample, this clone turned up a few times. V gene TRBV25-1 combines with J gene TRBJ2-7, with 11 bases lining up with TRBD1. This CDR3 spans 17 amino acids. The V segment lost 4 bases and the J segment 7 bases; nucleotides outside the gene matches: 15. Germline loops: CDR1 MGHDK, CDR2 SYGVNS. CDR3 region: CASSAHHLGQGAGEQYF. The CDR3 DNA reads TGTGCCAGCAGTGCTCACCACCTCGGACAGGGGGCGGGAGAGCAGTACTTC.

This chain joins TRBV7-9 and TRBJ2-1; TRBD2 matches at 11 bases. Germline CDR1 reads SEHNR; CDR2 reads FQNEAQ (reference sequence). V dropped 7 bases and J dropped 5; count of bases not matched to a gene: 7. The CDR3 extends over 15 amino acids. CDR3 sequence reads: CASNQGLAENNEQFF. CDR3 nucleotides: TGTGCCAGCAACCAGGGACTAGCGGAGAACAATGAGCAGTTCTTC.

The V gene is TRBV5-6, the J gene TRBJ1-4; maybe TRBD1 (5 bases). V lost 2 bases and J 6 bases, leaving 26 bases between the germline ends. This CDR3 is 19 amino acids long. CDR1 and CDR2 (germline): SGHDT, YYEEEE. The CDR3 DNA follows: TGTGCCAGCAGCTTCGGTCCCAACTGGGGGGTTTTAGGGCATGAAAAACTGTTTTTT. This translates into CASSFGPNWGVLGHEKLFF.

The DNA of the CDR3 is TGTGCCAGCAGCCCCGGGATCGGCAGTTACGAGCAGTACTTC. This gives the protein CASSPGIGSYEQYF. The V and J genes are TRBV7-9 and TRBJ2-7; weak D call: TRBD2 (5 bases). This CDR3 contains 14 residues. Trimming shortened V by 5 bases and J by 4 bases, and 15 bases separated the two germline ends. CDR1 is SEHNR, CDR2 FQNEAQ, per germline (reference sequence).